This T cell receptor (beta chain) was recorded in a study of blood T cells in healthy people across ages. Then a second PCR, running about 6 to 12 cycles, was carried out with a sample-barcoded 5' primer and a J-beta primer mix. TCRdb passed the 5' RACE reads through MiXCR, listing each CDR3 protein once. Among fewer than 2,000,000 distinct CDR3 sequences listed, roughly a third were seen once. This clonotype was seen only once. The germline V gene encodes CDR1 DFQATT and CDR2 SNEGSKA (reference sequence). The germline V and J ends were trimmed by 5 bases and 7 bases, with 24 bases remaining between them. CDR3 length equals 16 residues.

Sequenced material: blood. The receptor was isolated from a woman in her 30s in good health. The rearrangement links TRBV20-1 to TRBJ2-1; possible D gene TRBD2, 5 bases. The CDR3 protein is CSAFKDSLGSGNEQFF. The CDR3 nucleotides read TGCAGTGCTTTTAAGGATTCTCTGGGCTCGGGGAATGAGCAGTTCTTC.